These 3 T cell receptor beta chains were sequenced from one sample in a study of cytomegalovirus exposure and HLA in healthy donors (dated by TCRdb to about 2017). The library was built by means of the immunoSEQ multiplex PCR assay. For the multiplex PCR, a mixture combining 60 forward primers for TCR Vbeta segments and 13 reverse primers for TCR Jbeta segments was used. Held by TCRdb, this immuneACCESS table contains in-frame sequences only and omits some clones. Under half of the omission traces to an unresolved V gene where checked; the cause of the rest is unknown. The sample table contains 170,000 or so clones; only one count was recorded for under 90% of them. Almost 7% of the sample is taken by the ten largest. Sequencing was done on a sample of PBMCs. The receptors come from a man younger than 45 in good health and CMV-seropositive.

The gene calls are TRBV30 and TRBJ2-1; the match to TRBD1 covers 7 bases. CDR3 length: 13 amino acids. Trimming removed 4 bases from V and 14 bases from J; junction bases left unmatched: 14. From germline, CDR1 is GTSNPN and CDR2 SVGIG (reference sequence). The DNA for the CDR3 is TGTGCCTGGACACTCCCTTCCGGGACAGAAAAGTTCTTC. Encoded protein: CAWTLPSGTEKFF.

This clone was found once. The chain combines TRBV6-5 with TRBJ1-1, with 7 bases matching TRBD1. After removal of 7 bases from V and 1 base from J, the junction contained 9 bases not matched to a gene. This CDR3 comprises 15 residues. Germline lookup yields CDR1 MNHEY and CDR2 SVGAGI. The CDR3 region has the DNA TGTGCCAGCACCCCCCCGAGGACAGGGAACACTGAAGCTTTCTTT. Translating it yields CASTPPRTGNTEAFF.

This clone came up a few times. V gene TRBV4-3 combines with J gene TRBJ1-2, with TRBD1 as a possible D gene (6 bases). CDR3 length equals 15 residues. The germline CDR1 and CDR2 sequences are LGHNA and YSLEER. V dropped 4 bases and J dropped 8 bases, with 20 bases sitting between them. The CDR3: CASSPARGGLKGYTF. The CDR3 DNA reads as TGCGCCAGCAGCCCTGCCCGCGGGGGGCTTAAGGGCTACACCTTC.